These T cell receptor beta chains were read from a single sample in a study of T cell responses to AZD1222 COVID-19 vaccine. Only in-frame clones appear in the TCRdb table, and some are missing; sequencing was by immunoSEQ multiplex PCR. The data contain some 130,000 clones, 75% to 95% of them singletons. The sequencing used peripheral blood, collected on day 0 of AZD1222 vaccination. The receptor source for this set is an adult in good health. Each CDR3 is given with its conserved first and last residue. D genes are given only for firm matches. Only some rows state a clone size, as once, few, many or a class for expanded clones.

v_call	j_call	d_call	clone_size	cdr3_aa	cdr3_nt
TRBV4-1	TRBJ1-5	.	once	CASSQADMGPGKPQHF	TGCGCCAGCAGCCAAGCCGACATGGGCCCCGGTAAGCCCCAGCATTTT
TRBV5-1	TRBJ2-2	.	.	CASSPGGGWVGELFF	TGCGCCAGCAGTCCTGGAGGGGGCTGGGTCGGGGAGCTGTTTTTT
TRBV6-1	TRBJ1-2	.	.	CASSEGGGAGGYTF	TGTGCCAGCAGTGAAGGCGGGGGAGCCGGTGGCTACACCTTC
TRBV27	TRBJ2-7	.	once	CASTPSAESPLGQYF	TGTGCCAGCACGCCCTCGGCGGAATCACCCCTCGGGCAGTACTTC
TRBV4-1	TRBJ2-5	.	.	CASSQDSPSVTQYF	TGCGCCAGCAGCCAAGATTCCCCCTCGGTGACCCAGTACTTC
TRBV11-2	TRBJ2-3	.	.	CASSLSWGAPQYF	TGTGCCAGCAGCTTAAGTTGGGGGGCCCCCCAGTATTTT
TRBV30	TRBJ2-2	.	.	CAWSPPPWGPGELFF	TGTGCCTGGAGCCCCCCACCATGGGGGCCCGGGGAGCTGTTTTTT
TRBV5-1	TRBJ1-1	.	.	CASSWGTRGFGTEAFF	TGCGCCAGCAGCTGGGGGACTCGGGGGTTTGGGACTGAAGCTTTCTTT
TRBV7-2	TRBJ2-3	TRBD1	.	CASSLAGTGGTDTQYF	TGTGCCAGCAGCTTAGCGGGGACAGGGGGCACAGATACGCAGTATTTT
TRBV5-6	TRBJ2-7	TRBD1	large	CASSGQAKVYEQYF	TGTGCCAGCAGCGGACAGGCAAAAGTCTACGAGCAGTACTTC
TRBV5-5	TRBJ2-3	TRBD1	.	CASSRDRGRDTQYF	TGTGCCAGCAGTCGAGACAGGGGGCGAGATACGCAGTATTTT
TRBV27	TRBJ1-2	.	.	CASSSSLGGYTF	TGTGCCAGCAGTTCCTCCTTGGGTGGCTACACCTTC
TRBV9	TRBJ1-5	TRBD1	.	CASSGTGDSNQPQHF	TGTGCCAGCAGCGGGACAGGGGATAGCAATCAGCCCCAGCATTTT
TRBV5-4	TRBJ2-7	.	.	CASSLAGSQPYEQYF	TGTGCCAGCAGCTTGGCGGGATCCCAACCCTACGAGCAGTACTTC
TRBV25-1	TRBJ2-7	.	once	CASSEYGTYEQYF	TGTGCCAGCAGTGAATATGGAACCTACGAGCAGTACTTC
TRBV7-2	TRBJ1-2	.	.	CASSFGGRNYGYTF	TGTGCCAGCAGCTTTGGAGGGCGGAACTATGGCTACACCTTC
TRBV5-4	TRBJ2-3	.	.	CASSPLTGNTDTQYF	TGTGCCAGCAGCCCCTTAACGGGGAACACAGATACGCAGTATTTT